Described below is a single T cell receptor beta chain sequence and its context. The target antigen is unknown. The V end was cut by 6 bases, the J end by 1 base, with 9 bases between. Germline V gene sequence: CDR1 MNHEY, CDR2 SMNVEV (reference sequence). There are 13 residues in the CDR3. This sample stems from a study of cytomegalovirus exposure and HLA in healthy donors. Study-wide results and limits: In a later analysis, most CMV-associated TCR beta chains appeared HLA-restricted. It was confirmed in vitro that a few of the CMV-associated chains were specific for CMV antigens.

Primers included in the PCR were 60 Vbeta and 13 Jbeta primers. Produced via immunoSEQ multiplex PCR; TCRdb's table is partial and in-frame only. This sample carries 200,000 or so clones, approximately 80% of them seen once, and the ten largest clones take approximately 5.4%. The sample taken for sequencing was PBMCs. This chain joins TRBV27 and TRBJ1-1, with unresolved D. The source of this sequence is a woman in her thirties in good health and CMV-seropositive. CDR3 DNA: TGTGCCAGCAGGGACTTAAAGAACACTGAAGCTTTCTTT. Translating gives CASRDLKNTEAFF.